The source of this T cell receptor (beta chain) is a study of blood T cell repertoires in COVID-19. Using immunoSEQ multiplex PCR, the repertoire was profiled, and TCRdb retains in-frame clones only, with some absent. The table has 84,000 or so clones, 83% seen once. Between the trimmed V and J ends, which lost 4 bases and 5 bases, there was a span of 16 bases. Germline V gene sequence: CDR1 LNHDA, CDR2 SQIVND (reference sequence). This CDR3 contains 15 residues. The genes are TRBV19 and TRBJ2-3; no definite D call. Sequencing was done on a sample of peripheral blood. This TCR came from a woman older than 75 with acute or convalescent COVID-19. The CDR3 sequence is CASSRTTQGEDTQYF. The CDR3 DNA is TGTGCCAGTAGTAGAACAACCCAAGGAGAAGATACGCAGTATTTT.